This entry lists 30 T cell receptor beta chains sequenced from one sample in a study of blood T cells in healthy people across ages. Primers used in a second PCR of about 6 to 11 cycles were a sample-barcoded 5' primer and a J-beta primer mix. Via MiXCR, TCRdb re-called the 5' RACE reads, giving one row per CDR3 protein. The sample holds over 300,000 distinct CDR3 sequences, approximately 47% seen once. Specimen: blood. These receptor sequences come from a man between 60 and 75 years old in good health.

The chain couples TRBV20-1 to TRBJ2-1, with 10 bases matching TRBD1. Germline assignment: CDR1 DFQATT and CDR2 SNEGSKA (reference sequence). The CDR3 spans 14 residues. Trimming cost V 6 bases and J 4 bases; bases outside gene matches: 6. The CDR3 DNA follows: TGCAGTGCCCCCGGACAGGGGGATTACAATGAGCAGTTCTTC. Protein product: CSAPGQGDYNEQFF.

The chain combines TRBV20-1 with TRBJ1-2, with 7 bases identical to TRBD1. The CDR3 sequence is 13 residues long. V lost 6 bases and J lost 0; bases outside the gene matches: 4. Per germline, CDR1 DFQATT and CDR2 SNEGSKA (reference sequence). The CDR3 here is CSAPGQANYGYTF. Here the CDR3 DNA reads TGCAGTGCACCAGGACAGGCTAACTATGGCTACACCTTC.

As to this clonotype: A single base separates this from a much larger clone, so it may be a read error. The chain recombines TRBV6-6 with TRBJ1-2; 9 nucleotides match TRBD1. Trimming cost V 5 bases and J 9 bases; bases outside gene matches: 10. CDR3 size: 14 residues. Germline values: CDR1 MNHNY, CDR2 SVGAGI (reference sequence). CDR3 residues: CASSDRTGVMRYTF. CDR3 nucleotide sequence: TGTGCCAGCAGTGACCGGACAGGGGTCATGCGCTACACCTTC.

The V call is TRBV5-1, the J call TRBJ2-7; 7 bases map to TRBD1. After removal of 4 bases from V and 0 bases from J, the junction contained 7 bases not matched to a gene. Germline V gene data show CDR1 as SGHRS and CDR2 as YFSETQ. This CDR3 contains 15 residues. The CDR3 protein is CASSPEGAPSYEQYF. The CDR3 bases are TGCGCCAGCAGCCCCGAGGGGGCACCCTCCTACGAGCAGTACTTC. The full variable domain, its missing parts supplied by reference TRBV5-1 and TRBJ2-7, is KAGVTQTPRYLIKTRGQQVTLSCSPISGHRSVSWYQQTPGQGLQFLFEYFSETQRNKGNFPGRFSGRQFSNSRSEMNVSTLELGDSALYLCASSPEGAPSYEQYFGPGTRLTVT.

This clonotype was found a few times. The rearrangement uses TRBV6-5 and TRBJ1-2; 10 nucleotides line up with TRBD1. The trim removed 8 bases at V and 1 base at J, leaving 7 bases unmatched. Germline V gene sequence: CDR1 MNHEY, CDR2 SVGAGI. This CDR3 contains 15 residues. The CDR3 protein is CASGRGQGVNYGYTF. The DNA for the CDR3 is TGTGCCAGCGGCCGCGGACAGGGGGTTAACTATGGCTACACCTTC.

This chain uses TRBV6-5 with TRBJ2-2; possible D gene TRBD2, 5 bases. Germline V CDR1 and CDR2: MNHEY, SVGAGI. The CDR3 consists of 15 residues. The ends were cut back, 2 bases at V and 2 bases at J, with 9 bases in the middle. CDR3 nucleotides: TGTGCCAGCAGTTACAAAGGAGGAAACACCGGGGAGCTGTTTTTT. Translation: CASSYKGGNTGELFF.

Ten or more counts support this clonotype. This chain uses TRBV29-1 with TRBJ2-1; 10 positions match TRBD1. This CDR3 has 13 amino acids. Germline V gives CDR1 SQVTM, CDR2 ANQGSEA. The J segment lost 6 bases and the V segment lost 7 bases, leaving 6 bases of the junction unmatched. The DNA of the CDR3 is TGCAGCGGGGGACAGGGGACAGGCAATGAGCAGTTCTTC. This sequence encodes CSGGQGTGNEQFF.

This clonotype was found a few times. The J gene is TRBJ1-1, the V gene TRBV7-9, with D unclear. CDR1 is SEHNR and CDR2 is FQNEAQ in the germline V gene (reference sequence). V was shortened by 1 base and J by 6 bases, with 9 bases between the two germline ends. The CDR3 loop spans 13 amino acids. The CDR3 loop reads CASSLGGVPEAFF. Here the CDR3 DNA reads TGTGCCAGCAGCTTAGGAGGTGTCCCTGAAGCTTTCTTT.

Remarks on this clonotype: This may arise from a read error, as a much more abundant clone is one base away. The CDR3 is CASSSRDIGLYNEQFF. The DNA for the CDR3 is TGTGCCAGCAGTTCCCGGGACATCGGCCTCTACAATGAGCAGTTCTTC. The rearrangement joins TRBV7-8 to TRBJ2-1; a weak D match, TRBD1 (6 bases). The CDR3 runs 16 residues. The V and J ends lost 6 bases and 3 bases respectively, with 18 bases between them. Germline V CDR1 and CDR2: SGHVS, FQNEAQ.

This sequence joins TRBV6-4 and TRBJ2-3, with 8 nucleotides matching TRBD2. CDR1 is MRHNA, CDR2 SNTAGT, per germline. The CDR3 length is 16 residues. The V and J ends lost 6 bases and 2 bases, in that order; junction bases with no gene match: 10. CDR3 residues: CASSPTSGGNTDTQYF. As DNA, the CDR3 is TGTGCCAGCAGCCCTACTAGCGGAGGTAACACAGATACGCAGTATTTT.

The chain carries TRBV27 and TRBJ2-3; the D gene is possibly TRBD1 (5 bases). CDR1 is MNHEY, CDR2 SMNVEV, per germline (reference sequence). The CDR3 has 13 amino acids. The ends were cut back, 4 bases at V and 8 bases at J, with 13 bases in the middle. The CDR3, as DNA: TGTGCCAGCAGTTACCTGACAGACGGTACGCAGTATTTT. Its protein is CASSYLTDGTQYF.

This clonotype was seen more than once but under ten times. CDR3 DNA sequence: TGTGCCAGCAGCCAAGCTAGCCGACCCTACGAGCAGTACTTC. Its translation: CASSQASRPYEQYF. The V and J genes are TRBV4-2 and TRBJ2-7; tentative D call: TRBD2 (5 bases). CDR3 size: 14 residues. The V gene's germline CDR1 is LGHNA and CDR2 YNFKEQ. With 1 base removed from V and 2 bases from J, the gap between germline ends came to 9 bases.

This chain connects TRBV12-3 or TRBV12-4 to TRBJ2-7, with TRBD2 identical over 7 bases. The V gene end was trimmed by 6 bases and the J gene end by 7 bases; junction bases not matched to a gene: 15. The CDR3 extends over 15 amino acids. The CDR3: CASSPGTGGINEQYF. The DNA for the CDR3 is TGTGCCAGCAGCCCCGGGACCGGGGGGATCAATGAGCAGTACTTC.

V usage is TRBV7-9 and J usage is TRBJ2-7, with D possibly matching TRBD2 (5 bases). Trimming cost V 2 bases and J 7 bases, with 21 bases left between them. The CDR3 consists of 16 residues. Per the germline V gene, CDR1 is SEHNR and CDR2 is FQNEAQ (reference sequence). CDR3 nucleotides: TGTGCCAGCAGCTTAAAGGTGGTCGCGGGTCAGGATGAGCAGTACTTC. Amino acid sequence: CASSLKVVAGQDEQYF.

J is TRBJ2-5 and V is TRBV7-2, with D perhaps TRBD2 (6 bases). The assigned J gene may be wrong: the sequence end matches TRBJ2-7 better. CDR3 length equals 14 residues. Germline CDR1 and CDR2: SGHTA and FQGNSA. CDR3 sequence: CASSRDGGPYEQYF. As DNA, the CDR3 is TGTGCCAGCAGCCGCGACGGGGGACCCTACGAGCAGTACTTC.

This clonotype was recorded only once. This rearrangement joins TRBV11-1 to TRBJ2-1; D is unresolved. Trimming shortened V by 0 bases and J by 7 bases, and 10 bases separated the two germline ends. The CDR3 covers 14 residues. Germline V gene lookup returns CDR1 SGHAT and CDR2 FQDESV (reference sequence). The CDR3 coding sequence is TGTGCCAGCAGCTTAGCGGGTTTTCTTAATGAGCAGTTCTTC. As protein: CASSLAGFLNEQFF.

A single count supports this clonotype. V usage is TRBV6-2 or TRBV6-3 and J usage is TRBJ2-7; the D gene could be TRBD1 or TRBD2 (5 bases each). CDR3 length: 14 amino acids. Trimming took off 6 bases at V and 3 bases at J, with 15 bases between the two ends. Germline-derived CDR1 and CDR2 are MNHEY and SVGEGT. This CDR3 is CASSAAGQGYEQYF. CDR3 nucleotide sequence: TGTGCCAGCAGCGCCGCGGGTCAGGGCTACGAGCAGTACTTC.

This rearrangement joins TRBV4-3 to TRBJ2-5, with D unclear. V lost 4 bases to trimming and J lost 2 bases, with 17 bases between them. This CDR3 is built from 16 residues. Germline-derived CDR1 and CDR2 are LGHNA and YSLEER. The CDR3 sequence is CASSPGEGWVQETQYF. The CDR3 DNA follows: TGCGCCAGCAGCCCTGGGGAAGGGTGGGTTCAAGAGACCCAGTACTTC.

The V call is TRBV12-3 or TRBV12-4, the J call TRBJ2-1, with D possibly TRBD2 on 6 matching bases. The ends were cut back, 7 bases at V and 15 bases at J, with 22 bases in the middle. CDR3 length: 13 residues. The CDR3 loop is CASTLSLGGVGFF. CDR3 coding DNA: TGTGCCAGCACACTTTCCTTGGGCGGGGTAGGGTTCTTC.

This clonotype was found many times. This chain uses TRBV27 with TRBJ2-5; D is perhaps TRBD2 (5 bases). The CDR3 is made up of 11 amino acids. Trimming pared 9 bases from V and 11 bases from J, leaving 16 bases between. CDR1 and CDR2 (germline): MNHEY, SMNVEV (reference sequence). The CDR3 loop is CASGPLWEQYF. The CDR3 DNA sequence: TGTGCCAGTGGGCCTCTCTGGGAGCAGTACTTC.

This clonotype has more than one count but fewer than ten. The V call is TRBV18, the J call TRBJ2-1; D might be TRBD2 (5 bases). From germline, CDR1 is KGHSH and CDR2 LQKENI. V lost 3 bases to trimming and J lost 0 bases, with 9 bases between them. CDR3 length equals 15 residues. The CDR3: CASSPSGISYNEQFF. The CDR3 DNA reads TGTGCCAGCTCACCCTCGGGGATCTCCTACAATGAGCAGTTCTTC.

The chain carries TRBV10-3 and TRBJ2-1, with a possible D match to TRBD2 (5 bases). Germline values: CDR1 ENHRY, CDR2 SYGVKD. Deletions cut 3 bases from V and 9 bases from J, with 12 bases between. The CDR3 is 13 amino acids. CDR3 loop: CAISDSPRGEQFF. The CDR3 nucleotides are TGTGCCATCAGTGATTCCCCCCGGGGTGAGCAGTTCTTC.

The chain joins TRBV27 to TRBJ2-5, with a tentative D call TRBD2 (6 bases). The CDR3 has 14 amino acids. Germline V gene lookup returns CDR1 MNHEY and CDR2 SMNVEV (reference sequence). Trimming pared 3 bases from V and 5 bases from J, leaving 13 bases between. CDR3 loop: CASSFSGAGETQYF. For the CDR3, the DNA is TGTGCCAGCAGTTTTAGCGGTGCTGGGGAGACCCAGTACTTC.

The table lists this clonotype with a few counts. V usage is TRBV28 and J usage is TRBJ2-5, with D tentatively TRBD2 (5 bases). This CDR3 spans 14 amino acids. V dropped 1 base and J dropped 6 bases, with 12 bases sitting between them. The germline V gene has CDR1 MDHEN and CDR2 SYDVKM. CDR3: CASSLSSNWKTQYF. The CDR3 region has the DNA TGTGCCAGCAGTTTATCTAGCAATTGGAAGACCCAGTACTTC.

The sample holds many counts of this clonotype. V gene TRBV7-2 combines with J gene TRBJ2-5, with 15 bases aligning to TRBD2. The germline V gene encodes CDR1 SGHTA and CDR2 FQGNSA. The CDR3 has 16 residues. The junction had 2 bases not matched to a gene; V was cut back by 5 bases and J by 1 base. The chain's CDR3 is CASSPGLAGGQETQYF. The CDR3 bases are TGTGCCAGCAGCCCGGGACTAGCGGGAGGCCAAGAGACCCAGTACTTC.

This chain links TRBV6-1 with TRBJ2-5; 11 bases are shared with TRBD2. Germline V lookup: CDR1 MNHNS, CDR2 SASEGT. The CDR3 length is 15 residues. V lost 4 bases and J lost 11; bases outside the gene matches: 12. The CDR3 sequence: CASSGTSGSLGEQYF. As DNA, the CDR3 is TGTGCCAGCAGTGGTACTAGCGGGAGCCTGGGGGAGCAGTACTTC.

The chain recombines TRBV4-3 with TRBJ2-7, with 10 bases identical to TRBD1. Germline V gives CDR1 LGHNA, CDR2 YSLEER. The CDR3 covers 14 residues. With V trimmed by 0 bases and J by 5 bases, 1 base remained unmatched. The CDR3 loop reads CASSQDGTGDEQYF. The CDR3, as DNA: TGCGCCAGCAGCCAAGATGGGACAGGGGACGAGCAGTACTTC.

The sample holds a few counts of this clonotype. The chain uses TRBV27 and TRBJ1-2; TRBD1 matches at 8 bases. Per the germline V gene, CDR1 is MNHEY and CDR2 is SMNVEV (reference sequence). CDR3 length: 14 residues. The V segment lost 3 bases and the J segment 3 bases; nucleotides outside the gene matches: 3. CDR3 in amino acids: CASSFNRGDYGYTF. The DNA of the CDR3 is TGTGCCAGCAGTTTCAACAGGGGGGACTATGGCTACACCTTC.

The J gene is TRBJ1-2, the V gene TRBV27; no reliable D call. V was shortened by 4 bases and J by 8 bases, with 11 bases between the two germline ends. The CDR3 spans 12 residues. Germline loops: CDR1 MNHEY, CDR2 SMNVEV (reference sequence). The CDR3 DNA reads TGTGCCAGCAGTTCGCGAATGGGAGGCTACACCTTC. Its protein is CASSSRMGGYTF.

This clonotype is a singleton in its sample. This chain links TRBV11-2 with TRBJ1-1, with D unresolved. The germline CDR1 and CDR2 sequences are SGHAT and FQNNGV. The CDR3 is 15 residues long. V gave up 5 bases and J gave up 0 bases, with 13 bases separating them. Written as DNA, the CDR3 is TGTGCCAGCAGCCCGTTGTGGGGTCTGAACACTGAAGCTTTCTTT. As protein: CASSPLWGLNTEAFF.